This T cell receptor (beta chain) was observed in a study of CD8+CD57+ T cells in acquired aplastic anemia. Notes on the study in general: Significance was not reached for CD8+ Simpson's diversity between patients and controls.

Genomic DNA, serving as template, underwent TCR beta VDJ and CDR3 profiling. TCRdb itself ran the reads through MiXCR, one entry per CDR3 protein. The profile shows roughly 250,000 distinct CDR3 sequences, around half of them singletons. A word on this clonotype: Its antigen is currently unknown.

Patients chosen for sequencing had CD8+CD57+ cells that had expanded, as shown by flow cytometry. Severe acquired aplastic anemia was present in every patient. The study sampled blood from patients who had received no therapy. Germline V gives CDR1 MGHRA, CDR2 YSYEKL. The CDR3 runs 16 residues. V lost 3 bases and J lost 5; bases outside the gene matches: 12. Sample: sorted CD4+, CD8+, or CD8+CD57+ T cells (not recorded which) from PBMCs. This TCR was sampled from a human donor with aplastic anemia. The V and J genes are TRBV4-1 and TRBJ2-7; 8 bases align to TRBD2. The CDR3 nucleotides read TGCGCCAGCAGCCACCGTAGCGGGGACTCCCGGAACGAGCAGTACTTC. Translating gives CASSHRSGDSRNEQYF.